The 16 T cell receptor beta chains given below trace back to one sample, sequenced in a study of post-analysis software for immune sequencing data. Whole-study results and caveats: Five TRBV segments, including TRBV5-6, TRBV5-1 and TRBV20-1, were more frequent in patients than controls.

Unique molecular identifiers tagged the TCR beta cDNA libraries. TCRdb reanalysed the PCR reads using MiXCR and keeps one entry per CDR3 protein. Of hundreds of thousands of distinct CDR3 sequences listed, roughly 27% are singletons. These receptors lack a known antigen. Sequencing was carried out using blood. The receptors stem from a girl aged 10 to 17 with multiple sclerosis.

This clonotype was observed a single time. The rearrangement uses TRBV20-1 and TRBJ2-1; no reliable D call. The CDR3 has 15 residues. Trimming took 3 bases from V and 0 from J, leaving 12 bases between them. From germline, CDR1 is DFQATT and CDR2 SNEGSKA (reference sequence). The CDR3 DNA sequence: TGCAGTGCTAGTGGTTTAGGAACCTCCTACAATGAGCAGTTCTTC. Its translation is CSASGLGTSYNEQFF.

J is TRBJ2-1 and V is TRBV19, with 13 bases fitting TRBD2. The CDR3 extends over 14 amino acids. The J segment lost 13 bases and the V segment lost 8 bases, leaving 11 bases of the junction unmatched. Germline V CDR1 and CDR2: LNHDA, SQIVND (reference sequence). As DNA, the CDR3 is TGTGCCAGTTCCGGGACTAGCGGGGTATGGACCCAGTTCTTC. Encoded protein: CASSGTSGVWTQFF. Based on the CDR3 plus reference TRBV19 and TRBJ2-1, the full variable domain is DGGITQSPKYLFRKEGQNVTLSCEQNLNHDAMYWYRQDPGQGLRLIYYSQIVNDFQKGDIAEGYSVSREKKESFPLTVTSAQKNPTAFYLCASSGTSGVWTQFFGPGTRLTVL.

This clonotype was observed at least ten times. The chain recombines TRBV6-1 with TRBJ2-7; D gene uncertain. V was pared by 7 bases and J by 3 bases, with 16 bases between. Germline V gives CDR1 MNHNS, CDR2 SASEGT. The CDR3 loop spans 14 amino acids. CDR3 DNA sequence: TGTGCCAGCAACTTATCGCCGATATACTACGAGCAGTACTTC. This codes for CASNLSPIYYEQYF.

The J gene is TRBJ1-1, the V gene TRBV5-1, with D possibly matching TRBD1 (5 bases). Germline CDR1 and CDR2: SGHRS and YFSETQ. The germline V and J ends were trimmed by 3 bases and 4 bases, with 7 bases remaining between them. CDR3 size: 12 residues. CDR3 protein: CASSSGVTEAFF. The CDR3 bases are TGCGCCAGCAGCTCGGGGGTCACTGAAGCTTTCTTT.

A word on this clonotype: Just one base apart from a much larger clone, this may be a read error. The chain links TRBV20-1 to TRBJ2-6; 7 nucleotides agree with TRBD2. Trimming at V came to 2 bases and at J to 2 bases, leaving 3 bases not matched to a gene. The germline gives CDR1 DFQATT, CDR2 SNEGSKA (reference sequence). CDR3 length: 15 amino acids. CDR3 bases: TGCAGTGCTAGAAGACGGGGGGCTGGGGCCAACGTCCTGACTTTC. It yields the protein CSARRRGAGANVLTF.

This clonotype was detected only a few times. The V call is TRBV6-5, the J call TRBJ2-5; the D is unclear. Germline CDR1 reads MNHEY; CDR2 reads SVGAGI. V lost 2 bases, J lost 1 base, and 11 bases lay in between. The CDR3 is made up of 15 amino acids. CDR3 in amino acids: CASSYRRLGQETQYF. The CDR3 region has the DNA TGTGCCAGCAGTTACCGCCGTCTGGGCCAAGAGACCCAGTACTTC.

J is TRBJ1-1 and V is TRBV12-3 or TRBV12-4, with a tentative D call TRBD1 (5 bases). The CDR3 extends over 13 amino acids. Trimming took off 3 bases at V and 4 bases at J, with 9 bases between the two ends. The CDR3 sequence is CASSFSGGTEAFF. The CDR3 DNA sequence: TGTGCCAGCAGTTTCTCGGGGGGCACTGAAGCTTTCTTT.

The chain recombines TRBV7-9 with TRBJ2-1; 8 positions agree with TRBD1. V was clipped by 4 bases and J by 7 bases; unmatched bases: 6. This CDR3 region has 14 residues. In germline, CDR1 is SEHNR, CDR2 FQNEAQ (reference sequence). The CDR3 sequence is CASSSGQGANEQFF. The CDR3 DNA reads as TGTGCCAGCAGCTCCGGGCAGGGGGCAAATGAGCAGTTCTTC.

V gene TRBV5-1 combines with J gene TRBJ2-1, with TRBD2 matching 7 bases. The germline V gene has CDR1 SGHRS and CDR2 YFSETQ. The CDR3 has 15 amino acids. With 6 bases clipped from V and 5 bases from J, the junction kept 11 bases outside the gene matches. The CDR3 DNA is TGCGCCAGCATCGGTTTCCCCGCGGGGGACAATGAGCAGTTCTTC. It translates to CASIGFPAGDNEQFF.

The chain uses TRBV12-3 or TRBV12-4 and TRBJ1-2, with a possible D match to TRBD1 (6 bases). The V end was cut by 6 bases, the J end by 8 bases, with 28 bases between. The CDR3 totals 17 residues. Written as DNA, the CDR3 is TGTGCCAGCAGACTAGACCGGGACACCAGAGGGCTTTGGGGCTACACCTTC. This sequence encodes CASRLDRDTRGLWGYTF.

The table lists this clonotype with many counts. The V call is TRBV10-3, the J call TRBJ1-2; D perhaps matches TRBD1 (6 bases). CDR1 and CDR2 (germline): ENHRY, SYGVKD. The CDR3 has 12 amino acids. V was cut by 9 bases and J by 2 bases, with 10 bases left in between. This chain's CDR3 is CAIRQENYGYTF. DNA of the CDR3: TGTGCCATTAGACAGGAGAACTATGGCTACACCTTC.

This clonotype was seen more than once but under ten times. V usage is TRBV6-6 and J usage is TRBJ2-1, with unresolved D. Germline assignment: CDR1 MNHNY and CDR2 SVGAGI (reference sequence). This CDR3 region has 14 residues. V was shortened by 0 bases and J by 10 bases, with 13 bases between the two germline ends. CDR3 in DNA: TGTGCCAGCAGTTACTCGATTCAACCTCACGAGCAGTTCTTC. Residues: CASSYSIQPHEQFF.

The chain recombines TRBV20-1 with TRBJ2-3; D is undetermined. The V gene's germline CDR1 is DFQATT and CDR2 SNEGSKA (reference sequence). The CDR3 has 15 residues. Trimming left V 0 bases short and J 7 bases short, with 17 bases between. CDR3 coding DNA: TGCAGTGCTAGAGACCGATTTTGGGTAGTTAATACGCAGTATTTT. Its protein product is CSARDRFWVVNTQYF.

This chain joins TRBV4-3 and TRBJ2-1, with 13 bases that match TRBD2. The length of the CDR3 is 19 residues. V dropped 2 bases and J dropped 4; count of bases not matched to a gene: 11. Per germline, CDR1 LGHNA and CDR2 YSLEER. CDR3 residues: CASSQNPRLAGGQYNEQFF. The CDR3 DNA sequence: TGCGCCAGCAGCCAAAACCCACGACTAGCGGGAGGCCAATACAATGAGCAGTTCTTC.

This chain uses TRBV20-1 with TRBJ1-2; maybe TRBD1 (5 bases). The germline CDR1 and CDR2 sequences are DFQATT and SNEGSKA (reference sequence). The CDR3 spans 14 residues. Trimming left V 3 bases short and J 5 bases short, with 16 bases between. The CDR3 spells CSASVPTDEYGYTF. CDR3 bases: TGCAGTGCTAGTGTCCCGACAGATGAATATGGCTACACCTTC.

The chain employs TRBV5-1 and TRBJ2-1, with 9 positions matching TRBD2. The CDR3 extends over 14 amino acids. J lost 2 bases, V lost 5 bases, and 2 bases had no gene match. Germline CDR1 SGHRS, CDR2 YFSETQ. As DNA, the CDR3 is TGCGCCAGCAGGACTAGCGGCACCTACAATGAGCAGTTCTTC. Its protein product is CASRTSGTYNEQFF. The whole variable domain, remainder taken from reference TRBV5-1 and TRBJ2-1, is KAGVTQTPRYLIKTRGQQVTLSCSPISGHRSVSWYQQTPGQGLQFLFEYFSETQRNKGNFPGRFSGRQFSNSRSEMNVSTLELGDSALYLCASRTSGTYNEQFFGPGTRLTVL.